This entry features one T cell receptor (beta chain) sequence. What it recognizes is unknown. This sample was included in a study of T cell responses to AZD1222 COVID-19 vaccine. Background on the study: Pooling covered second doses at about 4 or about 12 weeks.

The CDR3 has 17 amino acids. Per the germline V gene, CDR1 is SGHTA and CDR2 is FQGNSA. V was pared by 1 base and J by 5 bases, with 9 bases of the junction left unmatched. Study conclusions and caveats: At baseline, seropositivity was found in only a handful of AZD1222 recipients.

Sequencing used immunoSEQ multiplex PCR; TCRdb keeps in-frame clones, though not all of them. The sample lists 90,000 to 150,000 clones, roughly 90% occurring once. This clonotype was sampled from an adult in good health. Sequencing used peripheral blood, obtained on day 0 of AZD1222 vaccination. The chain links TRBV7-2 to TRBJ2-5; 11 positions agree with TRBD2. The DNA for the CDR3 is TGTGCCAGCAGCTTAGACACTTTAGCGGGGGGGCAGGAGACCCAGTACTTC. Its protein product is CASSLDTLAGGQETQYF.